This T cell receptor beta chain stems from a study of OX40 agonist ivuxolimab in advanced cancers. The repertoire was sequenced with immunoSEQ multiplex PCR; TCRdb's copy has only in-frame clones and lacks some. The sample gives tens of thousands of clones, around 83% of which show up once; roughly 1.2% is in the top ten. This CDR3 has 13 amino acids. The germline V gene encodes CDR1 LNHDA and CDR2 SQIVND (reference sequence). Trimming cost V 5 bases and J 9 bases, with 16 bases left between them. The specimen comprised CD4+ or CD8+ T cells sorted from blood, sampled in a trial of the OX40 agonist ivuxolimab. This chain joins TRBV19 and TRBJ1-1; D ambiguous. This TCR was recovered from an adult with an advanced solid tumor such as melanoma, head and neck, liver or kidney cancer. The CDR3 DNA sequence: TGTGCCAGTAGTTTTCCCGCCCGGCCCCAAGCTTTCTTT. It specifies CASSFPARPQAFF.